This T cell receptor beta chain emerged from a study of blood T cell repertoires in COVID-19. Study in general: The United States, Italy and Spain supplied acute and convalescent COVID-19 samples. Nucleic acid was either cDNA or gDNA, and it came from T cells, B-cell-depleted T cells, or PBMCs.

Original data processing: Reference gene primer amplification yielded estimated nucleated cell counts. Libraries were prepared by immunoSEQ multiplex PCR; TCRdb keeps only in-frame clonotypes and omits some of them. The DNA was the basis for D and trimming; V, J and clone size are from that table. The data contain 30,000 to 40,000 clones, roughly 84% of them singletons. Source material: peripheral blood. The sequence came from a human donor in a cohort sampled during active COVID-19.

Written as DNA, the CDR3 is TGTGCCAGCAGCTTGTTGGGGCCGGGCCAGGCCTACAATGAGCAGTTCTTC. Translating it yields CASSLLGPGQAYNEQFF. The chain carries TRBV5-5 and TRBJ2-1; tentatively, D is TRBD1 (5 bases). Deletions cut 1 base from V and 2 bases from J, with 16 bases between. Germline-derived CDR1 and CDR2 are SGHKS and YYEKEE (reference sequence). This CDR3 comprises 17 residues.